The TCR beta chain described here comes from a study of cytomegalovirus exposure and HLA in healthy donors (dated by TCRdb to about 2017). About the full investigation: According to an earlier analysis of 587 of the donors, roughly 180 million T cells yielded roughly 110 million unique TCR beta sequences and about 300 Gb of sequence data. Approximately 310 gigabases of sequencing data and around 87 million unique TCR sequences were included in an early release covering about 600 HLA-typed donors. Among the roughly 400 genotyped donors, approximately 82% belonged to the genetic ancestry cluster associated with self-reported Caucasian donors. The study aimed to test whether signatures of past pathogen exposure could be identified by cataloging public T cell receptors. Using immunosequencing, the study profiled T cell repertoires from about 650 subjects and related those repertoires to cytomegalovirus serostatus. Along with the approximately 600-subject first cohort, a separate validation cohort of some 130 different subjects was used. High-throughput TCR immunosequencing, statistical association of individual TCRs with disease status, and machine learning were combined to predict cytomegalovirus infection status. In a later analysis, previously published TCR beta repertoires from some 640 donors were re-analyzed and high-resolution HLA genotyping was added so that TCR occurrence patterns could be studied. In the later analysis, no new phenotypic data were used to find candidate immune exposures; instead, reliance was placed on TCR beta sequences and their occurrence across donors. An earlier analysis of several hundred of the donors used high-throughput TCR beta sequencing to judge whether each TCR beta V gene segment behaved as functional or pseudogenic. Alongside the repertoire data, information on donor age, sex, ethnicity and CMV serostatus was compiled. In a later genetic analysis, genome-wide SNP genotypes for about 65% of the roughly 700 donors were used, and that subset was treated as a discovery cohort. All discovery cohort repertoires had been generated using a single sequencing platform. HLA typing included class I and class II loci at four-digit resolution. Typing coverage differed by locus: A, B, C, DRB1 and DQB1 were typed in about 620-640 donors, DQA1 in about 560, DPA1 in 600 to 610, and DPB1 in 400 to 480. Four or five DR-DQ haplotypes were handled as single units for association and clustering, since linkage in the cohort was strong. Across 398 genotyped donors of the cohort, an average of approximately 220,000 unique TCR beta nucleotide sequences per donor were sequenced, and roughly 20% of those sequences were non-productive. Overall results and qualifications from the work: The cohort was sequenced for TCR beta chains only, and without alpha or paired-chain data the features that could be detected were limited. A later genetic analysis reported fewer N-insertions in productive TCRs among donors in an Asian-associated ancestry cluster than the roughly 700-donor mean. In a later analysis, HLA-associated TCR beta chains showed more clonal expansion and lower generation probabilities than non-associated chains that were equally common. Most TCR sequences were seen in very few donors, while some public TCRs were found in many individuals. A later analysis associated 17,000 or so TCR beta sequences with specific HLA alleles at a false discovery rate of 0.05. Broadly in line with IMGT annotations, most TCR beta V segments showed up in productive rearrangements about 87% or about 30% of the time in an earlier analysis of approximately 600 of the donors. When HLA alleles, especially DR and DQ, strongly co-occurred, attributing TCR associations to individual alleles was difficult. The presence/absence analyses assumed that sequencing depth was roughly uniform across donors, and that assumption may not be true. According to the authors, the approach could potentially be generalized to other disease states and immunological phenotypes. The earlier analysis of approximately 540 of the donors excluded about 16 rarely observed V segments, including chromosome 9 orphons, because counts were too low. In a later analysis, TCR association rates were found to vary across HLA loci, with the most associated TCRs seen for DRB1 alleles and the fewest for HLA-C alleles. In a later analysis, most CMV-associated TCR beta chains were found to appear HLA-restricted, with HLA associations seemingly driven largely by CMV exposure. In vitro tests confirmed that a few of the cytomegalovirus-associated TCR beta chains recognize cytomegalovirus antigens. A further reported finding was that TCR beta sequences accurately predicted the HLA-A and HLA-B alleles for most subjects in the first cohort. The 87-base-pair reads could not distinguish some IMGT-functional V segments, including TRBV6-2 and TRBV6-3, so those segments were excluded. Correlated functional status among segregating V segments might be attributable to linkage disequilibrium, but an unknown experimental factor could not be ruled out. A total of roughly 160 TCR beta chains were listed by the study as associated with cytomegalovirus. Because HLA typing was unavailable for some donors at each locus, only the typed subset was used in association tests. The classifier was reported to diagnose cytomegalovirus status with high specificity and sensitivity in both the original cohort and the validation cohort. The only immune exposure information available for the cohort was CMV serostatus. A later analysis reported that several top co-occurrence clusters appeared linked to parvovirus B19, influenza, CMV and Epstein-Barr virus. A later genetic analysis associated a missense DCLRE1C variant with V-gene and J-gene trimming of TCR beta chains, and an independent cohort replicated the association. A cluster of highly shared sequence variants was judged likely to represent a technical artifact of the sequencing pipeline.

Library creation used the immunoSEQ multiplex PCR assay. The multiplex PCR relied on a mix of 60 forward primers for TCR Vbeta segments and 13 reverse primers for TCR Jbeta segments. A multiplex PCR assay on genomic DNA amplified the CDR3 region of rearranged TCR beta genes. The amplified TCR beta libraries were sequenced on the Illumina HiSeq System as 87-base-pair reads. From the authors' description of their analysis: Across the 666 repertoires, a later analysis counted approximately 83 million unique TCR beta chains, around 11 million of which were shared by at least two donors. Raw reads were error-corrected and collapsed into unique sequences with a nearest-neighbor algorithm that merged closely related sequences to remove PCR and sequencing errors. CDR3 sequences were aligned to IMGT reference sequences to assign V, D and J gene segments. For a sequence to be retained, a match of at least six nucleotides to both a V gene segment and a J gene segment was required. Rearrangements were called productive when the CDR3 lacked stop codons and stayed in frame with V and J; all others were non-productive. Following IMGT convention, CDR3 was defined as the stretch from the second conserved V-encoded cysteine up to the conserved J-encoded phenylalanine. The earlier analysis of 587 of the donors excluded sequences that lacked an unambiguous match to a single V gene segment. An earlier analysis of several hundred of the donors called V segments functional above 56.7% productive rearrangements and segregating when the between-donor standard deviation exceeded 5%. A statistical classification framework was built to diagnose cytomegalovirus status from the catalog of TCR beta chain sequences. V and J gene assignment, in a later analysis, came from comparing TCR nucleotide sequences with IMGT/GENE-DB human TR gene sequences. A later analysis assigned CDR3 sequences and most-parsimonious VDJ recombination scenarios with the TCRdist pipeline. In a later analysis, each TCR beta chain was defined by its CDR3 amino acid sequence together with its V-gene family, and reads without a unique V-gene family were excluded. As a way to deal with suspected cross-contamination and a sequencing artifact, a later analysis dropped over 550 nucleotide sequences that were highly shared and had low generation probability. A later analysis calculated a clonal expansion index for each public chain from normalized within-repertoire ranks of inferred template counts. In a later analysis, generation probabilities were computed using a VDJ recombination model fitted to out-of-frame rearrangements, and the results were checked against IGoR. In a later analysis, hypergeometric tests were used to score TCR-TCR, TCR-HLA and TCR-CMV co-occurrence, with a repertoire-size bias correction applied to TCR pairs. In a later analysis, false discovery rates were estimated by permuting HLA or CMV assignments 20 times. In a later analysis, co-occurring TCRs were grouped with DBSCAN, and TCRdist sequence similarity was added when clustering was performed within HLA-allele-positive subsets. Repertoires with fewer than 30,000 or more than 120,000 public chains, plus five repertoires with anomalous nucleotide sharing, were excluded from co-occurrence clustering. TCRdb mirrors the immuneACCESS table, restricted to in-frame sequences. Some clones are absent from its copies; in checked studies, under half trace to an unresolved V gene, and the reason for the others is unknown. The V and J calls and the clone size are those of that table, but D and trimming were determined from the DNA. Within this sample are some 150,000 clones, with roughly 81% of them counted one time only. About 2.1% of the sample is held by the ten biggest clonotypes.

The cohort was made up of hundreds of healthy bone marrow donors. Cohort members were all nominally healthy when sampled, although unrecorded immune exposures were likely present. The donor tested CMV seronegative, placing the donor among the 350 to 400 seronegative members of the cohort. A peripheral blood sample was provided by each donor, and peripheral blood mononuclear cells were used for TCR beta sequencing. Genomic DNA was extracted from the blood cell samples with the Qiagen DNeasy Blood Extraction Kit. For this clone: It lacks a known antigen. No much larger clone is present one base from it, and per-base qualities are unavailable.

For this chain, trimming is 6 bases at the V end and 7 bases at the J end, and the number of junction bases without a gene match is 6. The CDR3 goes from the cysteine to the phenylalanine over 12 residues. Only the CDR3 part of the read is kept: 36 bases, read in frame from the first base. CDR1 and CDR2, looked up from the germline V gene (reference sequence), are SGHAT and FQDESV. The sequence was collected from a woman aged 18 to 35 in good health and CMV-seronegative. The sample was PBMCs. The chain joins TRBV11-1 to TRBJ2-7, and 7 junctional nucleotides match TRBD2. Here is the DNA: TGTGCCAGCAGGAACGGACTAGATGAGCAGTACTTC. Translated, it gives CASRNGLDEQYF. Extended through the reference TRBV11-1 and TRBJ2-7 proteins, this CDR3 yields the full variable domain: EAEVAQSPRYKITEKSQAVAFWCDPISGHATLYWYRQILGQGPELLVQFQDESVVDDSQLPKDRFSAERLKGVDSTLKIQPAELGDSAMYLCASRNGLDEQYFGPGTRLTVT.